This T cell receptor (beta chain) emerged from a study of CD4+ T cells in melanoma. Sequenced by immunoSEQ multiplex PCR; TCRdb stores in-frame clones only, minus some. The sample shows some 7,100 clones, roughly half of them seen only once. CDR3 length: 17 residues. Germline V gives CDR1 GTSNPN, CDR2 SVGIG (reference sequence). V trimming: 0 bases; J trimming: 5 bases; junction bases outside the gene matches: 10. The chain couples TRBV30 to TRBJ1-1, with 12 positions matching TRBD1. The sequencing input was cells from a culture (not recorded whether cultured in vitro). The receptor was derived from a human donor with melanoma. CDR3 in DNA: TGTGCCTGGAGTGTCAATCGGGACAGGGGGCAGAGAACTGAAGCTTTCTTT. It specifies CAWSVNRDRGQRTEAFF.